The source of this TCR beta chain is a study of T cell changes during pregnancy in multiple sclerosis. The CDR3 is 16 residues long. Germline CDR1 is SGHTS and CDR2 is YDEGEE. The V and J ends lost 4 bases and 0 bases respectively, with 14 bases between them. The protocol was immunoSEQ multiplex PCR, while the TCRdb copy is restricted to in-frame clones and leaves out a portion. This table holds tens of thousands of clones, 89% found once. The TCR originated in a female donor with multiple sclerosis, enrolled in a pregnancy study. The sequencing here drew on CD4+ T cells from peripheral blood mononuclear cells, taken in the first trimester of pregnancy. The rearrangement links TRBV5-8 to TRBJ1-3; D not certain. The CDR3 DNA is TGTGCCAGCAGCCTCCTCTTAACAGACTCTGGAAACACCATATATTTT. Its protein is CASSLLLTDSGNTIYF.